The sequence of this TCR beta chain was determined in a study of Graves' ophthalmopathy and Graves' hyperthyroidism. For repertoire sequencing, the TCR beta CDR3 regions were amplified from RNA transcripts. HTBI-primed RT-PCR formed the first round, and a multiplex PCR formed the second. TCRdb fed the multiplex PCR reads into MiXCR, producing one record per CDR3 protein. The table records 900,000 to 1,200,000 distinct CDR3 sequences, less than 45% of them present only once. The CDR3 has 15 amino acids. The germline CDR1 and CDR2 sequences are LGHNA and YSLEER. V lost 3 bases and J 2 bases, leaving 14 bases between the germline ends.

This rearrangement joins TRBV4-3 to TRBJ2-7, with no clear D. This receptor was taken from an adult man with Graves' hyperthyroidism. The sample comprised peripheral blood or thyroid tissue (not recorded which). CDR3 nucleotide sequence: TGCGCCAGCAGCCAGGTACCAGAACGGGCCTACGAGCAGTACTTC. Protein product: CASSQVPERAYEQYF.